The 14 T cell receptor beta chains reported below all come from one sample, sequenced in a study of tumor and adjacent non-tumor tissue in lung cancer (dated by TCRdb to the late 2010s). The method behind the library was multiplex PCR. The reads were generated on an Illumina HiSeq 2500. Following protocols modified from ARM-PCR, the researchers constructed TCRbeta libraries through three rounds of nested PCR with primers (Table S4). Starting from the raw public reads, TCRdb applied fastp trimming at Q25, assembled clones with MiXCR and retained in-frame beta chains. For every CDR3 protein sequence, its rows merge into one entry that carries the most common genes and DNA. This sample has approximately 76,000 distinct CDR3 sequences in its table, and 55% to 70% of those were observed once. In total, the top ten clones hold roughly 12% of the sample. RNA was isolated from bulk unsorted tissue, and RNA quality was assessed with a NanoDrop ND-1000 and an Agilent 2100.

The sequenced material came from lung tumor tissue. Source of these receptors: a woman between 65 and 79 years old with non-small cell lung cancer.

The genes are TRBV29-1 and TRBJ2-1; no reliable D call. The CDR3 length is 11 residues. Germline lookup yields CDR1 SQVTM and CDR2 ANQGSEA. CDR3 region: CRVMGYNEQFF. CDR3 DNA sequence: TGCAGGGTTATGGGATACAATGAGCAGTTCTTC.

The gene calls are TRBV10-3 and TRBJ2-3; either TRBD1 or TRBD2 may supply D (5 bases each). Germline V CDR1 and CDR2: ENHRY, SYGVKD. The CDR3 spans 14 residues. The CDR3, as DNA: TGTGCTATCGAGAAAGGGGTGGGGGCAGATACGCAGTATTTT. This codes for CAIEKGVGADTQYF.

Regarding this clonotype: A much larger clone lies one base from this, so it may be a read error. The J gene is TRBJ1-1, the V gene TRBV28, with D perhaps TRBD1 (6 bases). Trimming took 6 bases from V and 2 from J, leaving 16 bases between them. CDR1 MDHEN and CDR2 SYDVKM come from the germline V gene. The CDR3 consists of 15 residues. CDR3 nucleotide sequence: TGTGCCAGCAGACTGGGACAAACTGGAAACACTGAAGCTTTCTTT. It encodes CASRLGQTGNTEAFF.

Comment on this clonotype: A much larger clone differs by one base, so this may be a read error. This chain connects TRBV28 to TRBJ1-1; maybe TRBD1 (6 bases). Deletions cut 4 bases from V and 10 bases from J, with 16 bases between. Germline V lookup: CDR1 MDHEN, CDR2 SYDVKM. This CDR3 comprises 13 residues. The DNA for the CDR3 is TGTGCCAGCAGTTCGCCGCAGGGGAACCTAGCTTTCTTT. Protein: CASSSPQGNLAFF.

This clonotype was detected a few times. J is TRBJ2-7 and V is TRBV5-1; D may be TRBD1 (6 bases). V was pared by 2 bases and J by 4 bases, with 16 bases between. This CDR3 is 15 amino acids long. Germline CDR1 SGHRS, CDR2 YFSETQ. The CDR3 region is CASSFWDNSQYEQYF. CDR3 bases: TGCGCCAGCAGCTTTTGGGACAACTCTCAATACGAGCAGTACTTC.

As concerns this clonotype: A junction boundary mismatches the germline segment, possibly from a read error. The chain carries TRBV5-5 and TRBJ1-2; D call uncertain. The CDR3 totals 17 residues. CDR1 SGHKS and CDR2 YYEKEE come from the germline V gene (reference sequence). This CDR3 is CVSSLAVPVMKSYCYTF. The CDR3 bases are TGTGTCAGCAGCTTGGCGGTACCGGTGATGAAGAGCTATTGCTACACCTTC. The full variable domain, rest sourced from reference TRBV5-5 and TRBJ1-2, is DAGVTQSPTHLIKTRGQQVTLRCSPISGHKSVSWYQQVLGQGPQFIFQYYEKEERGRGNFPDRFSARQFPNYSSELNVNALLLGDSALYLCVSSLAVPVMKSYCYTFGSGTRLTVV.

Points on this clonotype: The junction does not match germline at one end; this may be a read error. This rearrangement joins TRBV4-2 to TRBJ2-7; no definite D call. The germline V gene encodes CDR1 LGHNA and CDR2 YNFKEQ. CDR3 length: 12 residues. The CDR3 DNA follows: TGTGCCAGCAGCCAAGGTGCCTACGAGCAGTGTTTC. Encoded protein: CASSQGAYEQCF.

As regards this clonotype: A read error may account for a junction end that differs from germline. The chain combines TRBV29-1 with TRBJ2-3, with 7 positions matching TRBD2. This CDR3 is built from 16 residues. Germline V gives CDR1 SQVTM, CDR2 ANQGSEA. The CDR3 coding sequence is TGCAGCGTTGATGTGGGGACCAGCGGGAAAGGGGATACGCACTATTTT. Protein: CSVDVGTSGKGDTHYF.

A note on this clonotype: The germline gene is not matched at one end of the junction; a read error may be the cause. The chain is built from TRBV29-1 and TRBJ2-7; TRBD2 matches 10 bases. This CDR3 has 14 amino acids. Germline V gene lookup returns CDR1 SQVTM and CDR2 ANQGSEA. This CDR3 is CSVQRTSGSYEQYF. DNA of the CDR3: TGCAGCGTCCAGAGGACTAGCGGAAGCTACGAGCAATACTTC.

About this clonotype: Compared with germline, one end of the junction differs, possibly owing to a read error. In DNA form, the CDR3 reads TGCGCCATCAGGACAGGGGAGCTAGCGGGTGTTCACTACGAGCAATACTTC. As protein: CAIRTGELAGVHYEQYF. The J gene is TRBJ2-7, the V gene TRBV10-3; D might be TRBD1 (9 bases). Germline CDR1 is ENHRY and CDR2 is SYGVKD. This CDR3 has 17 amino acids.

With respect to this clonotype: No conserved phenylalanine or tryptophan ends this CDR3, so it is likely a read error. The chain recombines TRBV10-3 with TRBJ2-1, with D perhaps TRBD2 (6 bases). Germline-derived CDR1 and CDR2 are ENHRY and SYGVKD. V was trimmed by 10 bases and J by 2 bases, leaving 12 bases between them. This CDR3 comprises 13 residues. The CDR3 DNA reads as TGTGCCAGTAGCGGACCTACCTACAATGAGCAGTTCTTA. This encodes CASSGPTYNEQFL.

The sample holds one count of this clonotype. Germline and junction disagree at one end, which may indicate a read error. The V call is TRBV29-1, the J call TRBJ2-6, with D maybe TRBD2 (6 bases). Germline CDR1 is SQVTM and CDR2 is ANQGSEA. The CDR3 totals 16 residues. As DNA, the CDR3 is TGCAGCGTTGAAGGACTAGGGTTCTCTGGGGCTAACGTCCTGATTTTC. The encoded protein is CSVEGLGFSGANVLIF.

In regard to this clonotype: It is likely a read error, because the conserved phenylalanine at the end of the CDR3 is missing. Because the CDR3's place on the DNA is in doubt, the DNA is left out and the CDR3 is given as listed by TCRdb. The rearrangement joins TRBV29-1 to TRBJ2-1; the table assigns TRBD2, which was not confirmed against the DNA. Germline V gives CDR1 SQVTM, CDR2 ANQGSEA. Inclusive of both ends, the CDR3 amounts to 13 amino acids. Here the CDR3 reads CRVKRQGINEQIL.

This CDR3 is CSTTRGYEQYF. Here the CDR3 DNA reads TGCAGTACTACCCGGGGCTACGAGCAGTACTTC. The chain combines TRBV20-1 with TRBJ2-7, with TRBD2 as a possible D gene (5 bases). The CDR3 extends over 11 amino acids. Germline V gives CDR1 DFQATT, CDR2 SNEGSKA (reference sequence). V was shortened by 8 bases and J by 3 bases, with 11 bases between the two germline ends.